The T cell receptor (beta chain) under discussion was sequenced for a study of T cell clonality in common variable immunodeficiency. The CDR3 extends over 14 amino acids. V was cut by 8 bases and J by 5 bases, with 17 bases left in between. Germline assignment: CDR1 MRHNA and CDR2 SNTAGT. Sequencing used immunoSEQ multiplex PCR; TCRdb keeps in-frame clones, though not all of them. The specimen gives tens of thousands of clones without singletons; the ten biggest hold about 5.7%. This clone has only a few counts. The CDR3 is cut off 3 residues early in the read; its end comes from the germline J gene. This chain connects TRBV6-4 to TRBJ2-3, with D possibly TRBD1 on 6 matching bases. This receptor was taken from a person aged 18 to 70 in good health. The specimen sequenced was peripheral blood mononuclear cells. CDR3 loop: CASSTGNFQDTQYF. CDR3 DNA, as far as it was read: TGTGCCAGCTCCACAGGGAATTTTCAAGATACG.